This record looks at one TCR beta chain sequence and its context. This sample is part of a study of blood T cell repertoires in COVID-19. Overall study: Acute and convalescent COVID-19 specimens originated in the United States, Italy and Spain.

The CDR3 length is 17 residues. Sequenced by immunoSEQ multiplex PCR; TCRdb stores in-frame clones only, minus some. The sample records around 45,000 clones, around 90% being singletons. This TCR was sampled from a man between 65 and 80 years old with active COVID-19. The chain employs TRBV21-1 and TRBJ2-1; whether TRBD1, the table's D call, matches the DNA was not checked. TRBV21-1 is recorded as a pseudogene. What was sequenced was peripheral blood. The CDR3 protein is CASSKAPRRVSYNEQFF. For the CDR3, the DNA is TGTGCCAGCAGCAAAGCACCCCGCAGGGTCTCCTACAATGAGCAGTTCTTC.